Presented here are 8 T cell receptor beta chains from one specimen sequenced in a study of blood T cell repertoires in COVID-19. Data came from immunoSEQ multiplex PCR; TCRdb stores just in-frame clones and leaves some out. Of a few hundred thousand clones in the sample, about 90% were seen once. Input material: peripheral blood. Receptor source: a woman in her 50s who had recovered from COVID-19.

The V call is TRBV4-2, the J call TRBJ2-5; a weak D match, TRBD1 (5 bases). The V and J ends lost 0 bases and 5 bases respectively, with 16 bases between them. The CDR3 is made up of 16 amino acids. CDR1 and CDR2 from the germline V gene are LGHNA and YNFKEQ. In DNA, the CDR3 is TGTGCCAGCAGCCAAGATCTAACAAGGGGCTCGGAGACCCAGTACTTC. Translation gives CASSQDLTRGSETQYF.

V is TRBV6-6 and J is TRBJ1-2; D possibly corresponds to TRBD1 (6 bases). Per germline, CDR1 MNHNY and CDR2 SVGAGI (reference sequence). This CDR3 comprises 13 residues. Deletions cut 2 bases from V and 6 bases from J, with 10 bases between. Here the CDR3 DNA reads TGTGCCAGCAGTTACGAGGGGGTAGATGGCTACACCTTC. This gives the protein CASSYEGVDGYTF.

The rearrangement joins TRBV2 to TRBJ2-2, with 7 bases matching TRBD1. V was clipped by 7 bases and J by 7 bases; unmatched bases: 6. The CDR3 runs to 13 residues. Germline values: CDR1 SNHLY, CDR2 FYNNEI. Here the CDR3 reads CASNKGANGELFF. The CDR3 DNA sequence: TGTGCCAGCAATAAGGGGGCGAACGGGGAGCTGTTTTTT.

This sequence joins TRBV29-1 and TRBJ1-1, with D perhaps matching TRBD1 (5 bases). The CDR3 runs 13 residues. Trimming removed 5 bases from V and 5 bases from J, with 15 bases in between. The V gene's germline CDR1 is SQVTM and CDR2 ANQGSEA. This CDR3 is CSVCRDRDTEAFF. The DNA of the CDR3 is TGCAGCGTTTGCAGGGATCGAGATACTGAAGCTTTCTTT.

This chain connects TRBV5-5 to TRBJ1-1; TRBD1 aligns across 8 bases. Per the germline V gene, CDR1 is SGHKS and CDR2 is YYEKEE (reference sequence). V lost 0 bases to trimming and J lost 0 bases; unmatched junction nucleotides: 4. This CDR3 region has 16 residues. In DNA form, the CDR3 reads TGTGCCAGCAGCTTGGGGACAGGGCCGTTGAACACTGAAGCTTTCTTT. This sequence encodes CASSLGTGPLNTEAFF.

The rearrangement links TRBV9 to TRBJ1-4, with a tentative D call TRBD1 (6 bases). The CDR3 extends over 16 amino acids. V shed 0 bases and J shed 0 bases, with 9 bases lying between them. Germline CDR1 is SGDLS and CDR2 is YYNGEE. The CDR3 sequence is CASSVGGGTTNEKLFF. The CDR3, as DNA: TGTGCCAGCAGCGTAGGAGGGGGAACAACTAATGAAAAACTGTTTTTT.

The V gene is TRBV12-3 or TRBV12-4, the J gene TRBJ2-7, with D hard to call. The CDR3 is 12 amino acids. Deletions cut 5 bases from V and 10 bases from J, with 15 bases between. This chain's CDR3 is CASSPNRQVQYF. The CDR3 DNA reads TGTGCCAGCAGTCCAAACCGCCAGGTACAGTACTTC.

The CDR3 coding sequence is TGTGCCAGCAGCCTAATTATACGTGAGGACAGGGGAGGGAATGAGCAGTTCTTC. As protein: CASSLIIREDRGGNEQFF. The chain recombines TRBV7-2 with TRBJ2-1; 9 bases fit TRBD1. After removal of 5 bases from V and 7 bases from J, the junction contained 18 bases not matched to a gene. The CDR3 length is 18 residues. From germline, CDR1 is SGHTA and CDR2 FQGNSA. Using reference TRBV7-2 and TRBJ2-1 for the parts outside the CDR3, the full variable domain is GAGVSQSPSNKVTEKGKDVELRCDPISGHTALYWYRQSLGQGLEFLIYFQGNSAPDKSGLPSDRFSAERTGGSVSTLTIQRTQQEDSAVYLCASSLIIREDRGGNEQFFGPGTRLTVL.